This TCR beta chain was identified during a study of CD8 T cells in ankylosing spondylitis. Making use of molecular barcodes, quantitative 5'-RACE generated TCR beta libraries. TCRdb processed the 5' RACE reads anew with MiXCR; each CDR3 protein has one entry. The sample lists about 250,000 distinct CDR3 sequences, roughly 8.2% occurring once. V was clipped by 0 bases and J by 7 bases, with 15 bases between them. Germline CDR1 and CDR2: SGHAT and FQDESV (reference sequence). There are 16 residues in the CDR3. Study-level findings and limits: Reported data indicate significant enrichment of disease-linked clones within matched ankylosing spondylitis synovial fluid.

As concerns this clonotype: Its antigen remains unidentified. Given a much more abundant clone one base away, this may be a read error. The CDR3 end shows no conserved phenylalanine or tryptophan, and so a read error is likely.

The sequence was collected from a female donor with ankylosing spondylitis or in good health (not recorded which). The sample was blood, either unsorted or a sorted T cell fraction (not recorded which). The chain carries TRBV11-1 and TRBJ2-2; D perhaps matches TRBD2 (5 bases). The CDR3 DNA follows: TGTGCCAGCAGCTTAGCGGGGAGAAACCACCTCGGGGAGCTGTTTTTA. It translates to CASSLAGRNHLGELFL.